The clone carrying this TCR beta chain occurred once. Its antigen is currently unknown. The data belong to a study of cytomegalovirus exposure and HLA in healthy donors. Across the study: A prior analysis found more than 90 million unique TCR beta sequences from roughly 180 million T cells. Of all 400 or so donors who were genotyped, roughly 81% belonged to the Caucasian-associated ancestry cluster. Study-wide findings and caveats: In a later analysis, TCR beta V- and J-gene trimming showed a link to a missense DCLRE1C variant. In an earlier analysis, most TCR beta V segments were productive about 87% or about 30% of the time.

The PCR contained 60 Vbeta and 13 Jbeta primers. Sequenced by immunoSEQ multiplex PCR; TCRdb stores in-frame clones only, minus some. The sample includes hundreds of thousands of clones, roughly 70% seen only once; the top ten take 1.8%. Germline V gene data show CDR1 as SEHNR and CDR2 as FQNEAQ (reference sequence). With 1 base clipped from V and 6 bases from J, the junction kept 9 bases outside the gene matches. This CDR3 has 15 residues. The sequenced sample was PBMCs. The sequence derives from a woman aged 25 to 39 in good health and CMV-seronegative. This chain connects TRBV7-9 to TRBJ2-7, with 7 nucleotides matching TRBD1. The DNA of the CDR3 is TGTGCCAGCAGCTTAGGGGACAGTGGTTGGGCCGAGCAGTACTTC. Encoded protein: CASSLGDSGWAEQYF.